The rows below give T cell receptor beta chains drawn from one sample of a study of CD8 T cells in ankylosing spondylitis. TCRdb reprocessed the 5' RACE reads with MiXCR, giving one entry per CDR3 protein. Among a few hundred thousand distinct CDR3 sequences listed, 8% to 11% were seen once. Sequenced: blood, either unsorted or a sorted T cell fraction (not recorded which). The receptors were sampled from a male donor with ankylosing spondylitis or in good health (not recorded which). Both conserved end residues are trimmed from each CDR3.

TRBV9 9 ASSVEETQY
TRBV27 11 ASSARGAGELF
TRBV5-1 13 ASSFNRGDQETQY
TRBV20-1 12 SAHRAGPYNEQF
TRBV5-1 14 ASSHGSSGGKDEQY
TRBV6-1 14 ASRSELGHPSYEQY
TRBV7-2 11 ASRGGRVETQY
TRBV10-3 11 AIGDSLNTEAF
TRBV5-6 10 ASSPVRGGYT
TRBV7-2 15 ASSGRAWEITENIQY
TRBV6-4 10 ASSLGDGGKF
TRBV20-1 14 SARDTTSPLLVVQF
TRBV12-3/TRBV12-4 10 ASSFQGYGYT
TRBV7-2 14 ASRSRSGQGNEKLF
TRBV5-1 13 ASSLDGQVPYEQY
TRBV7-3 12 ASSLAPDRVEQY
TRBV4-2 11 ASSQVSLDGYT
TRBV9 12 ASSPRVASETQY
TRBV20-1 12 SASLSQGREKLF
TRBV5-1 13 ASSSSGGAADTQY
TRBV12-3/TRBV12-4 13 ASSPIDGTNQPQH
TRBV5-1 13 ASSLRLEGPNEQF
TRBV5-1 13 ASSLGGAASYEQY
TRBV7-9 13 ASSPTSGVNTEAF
TRBV7-9 13 ASSRTESTNEKLF
TRBV28 13 ASSLPPPLSTEQF
TRBV20-1 13 SASPPREINQPQH
TRBV7-9 13 ASSPPGLLGETQY
TRBV30 11 AWSVGQYNEQF
TRBV5-6 13 ASSRNRGPYNEQF
TRBV5-1 13 ASSPREMSGNTIY
TRBV7-2 14 ASRQGLAVSSYEQY
TRBV7-6 12 ASSLITGQGAAF
TRBV5-1 12 ASRDRLSTDTQY
TRBV28 10 ASSLTGGTGA
TRBV9 13 ASSVVGGHGETQY
TRBV7-2 10 ASSSRGETQY
TRBV12-3/TRBV12-4 12 ASSSSANTDTQY
TRBV7-2 13 ASSLVSGGAKEQF
TRBV12-3/TRBV12-4 14 ASSLGPTGGYQPQH
TRBV2 11 ASSLSRAPEAF
TRBV5-1 13 ASSLDQGEAYEQY
TRBV5-1 11 ASSTDVQQQLH
TRBV20-1 10 RTGQTHTEAF
TRBV9 15 ASSVGAGGLQSDTQY
TRBV4-2 11 ASSQGLNYGYT
TRBV27 12 ASRLQGAYYGYT
TRBV28 16 ASSLQDDSPTSLYGYT
TRBV3-1 13 ASSQSDRGGTEAF
TRBV3-1 11 ASSPDGISPLH
TRBV29-1 13 SVRMGRGGTDTQY